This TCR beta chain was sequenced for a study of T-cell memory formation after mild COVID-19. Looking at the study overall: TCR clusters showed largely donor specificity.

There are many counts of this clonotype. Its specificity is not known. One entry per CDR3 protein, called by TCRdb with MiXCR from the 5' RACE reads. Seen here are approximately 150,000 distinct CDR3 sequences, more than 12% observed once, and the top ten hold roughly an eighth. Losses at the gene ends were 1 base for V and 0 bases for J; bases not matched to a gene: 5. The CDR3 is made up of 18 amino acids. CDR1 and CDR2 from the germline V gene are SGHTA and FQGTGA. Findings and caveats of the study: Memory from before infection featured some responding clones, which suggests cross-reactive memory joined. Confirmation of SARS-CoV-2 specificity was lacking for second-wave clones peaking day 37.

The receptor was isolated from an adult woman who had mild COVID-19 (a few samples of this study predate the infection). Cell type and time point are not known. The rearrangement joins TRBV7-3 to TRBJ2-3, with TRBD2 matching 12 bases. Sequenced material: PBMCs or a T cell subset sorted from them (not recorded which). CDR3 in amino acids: CASSLMASGGASTDTQYF. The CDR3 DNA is TGTGCCAGCAGCTTAATGGCTAGCGGGGGGGCTAGCACAGATACGCAGTATTTT.